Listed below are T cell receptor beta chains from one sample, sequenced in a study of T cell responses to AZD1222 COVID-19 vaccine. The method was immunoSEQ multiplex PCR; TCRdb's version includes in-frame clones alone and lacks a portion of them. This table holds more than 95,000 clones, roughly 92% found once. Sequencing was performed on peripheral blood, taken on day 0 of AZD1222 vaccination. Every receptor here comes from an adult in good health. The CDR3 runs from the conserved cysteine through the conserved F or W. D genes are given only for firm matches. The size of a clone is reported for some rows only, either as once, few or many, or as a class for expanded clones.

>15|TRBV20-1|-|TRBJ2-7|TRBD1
TGCAGTGCTAGTCCGTCCTTAGGGGGCTTTCGCGAGCAGTACTTC
CSASPSLGGFREQYF
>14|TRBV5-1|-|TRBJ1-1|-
TGCGCCAGCAGCTCCCTACAGGTGGGCACTGAAGCTTTCTTT
CASSSLQVGTEAFF
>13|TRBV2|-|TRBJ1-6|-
TGTGCCAGCAAGGAGGGTGAAGTTTCACCCCTCCACTTT
CASKEGEVSPLHF
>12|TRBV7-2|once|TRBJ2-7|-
TGTGCCAGCAGTAACACTGGCTACGAGCAGTACTTC
CASSNTGYEQYF
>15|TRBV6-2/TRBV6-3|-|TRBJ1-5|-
TGTGCCAGCAGCTTCCAGCCCCCGCGGAATCAGCCCCAGCATTTT
CASSFQPPRNQPQHF
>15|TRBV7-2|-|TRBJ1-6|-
TGTGCCAGCAGCTTATCCGACCCGAATAATTCACCCCTCCACTTT
CASSLSDPNNSPLHF
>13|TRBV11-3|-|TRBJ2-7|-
TGTGCCAGCAGCTTAGGCCCGGGCTACGAGCAGTACTTC
CASSLGPGYEQYF
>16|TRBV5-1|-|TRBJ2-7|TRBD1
TGCGCCAGCAGCTTGGCCGGGGGACAGGGGGTACACGAGCAGTACTTC
CASSLAGGQGVHEQYF
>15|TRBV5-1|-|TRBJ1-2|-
TGCGCCAGCAGGGACAGCCTTTCATCTAACTATGGCTACACCTTC
CASRDSLSSNYGYTF
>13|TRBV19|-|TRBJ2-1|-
TGTGCCAGTGGGCAGTTAGTAAGCAATGAGCAGTTCTTC
CASGQLVSNEQFF
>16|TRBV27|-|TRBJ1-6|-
TGTGCCAGCAGGGACGGGACGGGGAGGGATAATTCACCCCTCCACTTT
CASRDGTGRDNSPLHF
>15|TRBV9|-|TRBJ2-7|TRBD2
TGTGCCAGCAGCCCCCGCCTCGCGGGAGATAGCGAGCAGTACTTC
CASSPRLAGDSEQYF
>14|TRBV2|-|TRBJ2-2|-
TGTGCCAGCGCGGCCGGGAGTGCCACCGGGGAGCTGTTTTTT
CASAAGSATGELFF
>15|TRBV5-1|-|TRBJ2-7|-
TGCGCCAGCAGCCCAGACTTAGTGAGTTCCTACGAGCAGTACTTC
CASSPDLVSSYEQYF
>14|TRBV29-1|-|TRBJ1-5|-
TGCAGCGTTGAAGTCCGACGGATCAATCAGCCCCAGCATTTT
CSVEVRRINQPQHF
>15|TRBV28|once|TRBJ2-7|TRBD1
TGTGCCAGCAGGGGTCGCAGAACAGGGGCATACGAGCAGTACTTC
CASRGRRTGAYEQYF
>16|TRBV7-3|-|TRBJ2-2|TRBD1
TGTGCCAGCAGCTTAATTGGACAGGGGGCCACCGGGGAGCTGTTTTTT
CASSLIGQGATGELFF
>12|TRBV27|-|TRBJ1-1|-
TGTGCCAGCAGTCAGGGCGGCACTGAAGCTTTCTTT
CASSQGGTEAFF
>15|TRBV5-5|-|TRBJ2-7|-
TGTGCCAGCAGTTGGACGCCGGGACAAGGGTACGAGCAGTACTTC
CASSWTPGQGYEQYF
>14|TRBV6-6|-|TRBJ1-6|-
TGTGCCAGCACCCACGGGCAGGGAGGTTCACCCCTCCACTTT
CASTHGQGGSPLHF
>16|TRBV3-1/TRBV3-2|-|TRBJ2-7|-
TGTGCCAGCAGCCAAGATCTGAGAGTGAAGGCCTACGAGCAGTACTTC
CASSQDLRVKAYEQYF
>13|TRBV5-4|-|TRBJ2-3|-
TGTGCCAGCAGCTTTGTGATCGGAGATACGCAGTATTTT
CASSFVIGDTQYF
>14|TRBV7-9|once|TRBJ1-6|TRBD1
TGTGCCAGCAGCCTACAGGGGAATAATTCACCCCTCCACTTT
CASSLQGNNSPLHF
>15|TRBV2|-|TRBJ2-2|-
TGTGCGAAGGGCGGGACCTTGACGAACACCGGGGAGCTGTTTTTT
CAKGGTLTNTGELFF
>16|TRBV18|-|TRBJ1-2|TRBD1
TGTGCCAGCTCACCACTATCAATACAGGGGGACTATGGCTACACCTTC
CASSPLSIQGDYGYTF
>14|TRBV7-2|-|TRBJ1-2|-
TGTGCCAGCAGCTACCTCCCTCGGAACTATGGCTACACCTTC
CASSYLPRNYGYTF
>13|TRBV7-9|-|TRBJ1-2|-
TGTGCCAGCAGCTCTGGGCCCCTCTTGGGCTACACCTTC
CASSSGPLLGYTF
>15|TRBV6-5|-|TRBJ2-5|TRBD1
TGTGCCAGCAGTAGAAAGCCGGGACAGGGAGGGACCCAGTACTTC
CASSRKPGQGGTQYF
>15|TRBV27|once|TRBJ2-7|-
TGTGCCAGCAGTTTATTTGGGACTGTTTCCTACGAGCAGTACTTC
CASSLFGTVSYEQYF
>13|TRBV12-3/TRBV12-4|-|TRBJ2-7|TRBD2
TGTGCCAGCAGCCTGCGGGAGAATCTGGAGCAGTACTTC
CASSLRENLEQYF
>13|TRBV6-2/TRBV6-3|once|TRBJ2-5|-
TGTGCCAGCAGTTATAGCGGGACAGTGACCCAGTACTTC
CASSYSGTVTQYF
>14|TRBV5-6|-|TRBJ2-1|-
TGTGCCAGCACGAGGTGGGATCTAGACAATGAGCAGTTCTTC
CASTRWDLDNEQFF
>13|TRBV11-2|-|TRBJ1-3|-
TGTGCCAGCAGCTTCGCCCATGGAAACACCATATATTTT
CASSFAHGNTIYF
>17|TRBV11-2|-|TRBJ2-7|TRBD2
TGTGCCAGCAGCTTAACCCAGTCTAGCGGAAGCTCCTACGAGCAGTACTTC
CASSLTQSSGSSYEQYF
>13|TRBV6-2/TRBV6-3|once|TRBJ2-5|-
TGTGCCAGCAGCACTTGGCGATACGAGACCCAGTACTTC
CASSTWRYETQYF
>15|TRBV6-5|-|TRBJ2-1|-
TGTGCCAGCAGGTATACTAGTTACTCCTACAATGAGCAGTTCTTC
CASRYTSYSYNEQFF
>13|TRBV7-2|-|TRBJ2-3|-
TGTGCCAGCAGCGGTTCCCAGGGCGATACGCAGTATTTT
CASSGSQGDTQYF
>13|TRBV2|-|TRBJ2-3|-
TGTGCCAGCAGTGAGGGTGGGTCAGATACGCAGTATTTT
CASSEGGSDTQYF
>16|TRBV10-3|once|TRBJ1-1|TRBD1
TGTGCCATCAGTGGGGGACAGGGGGCCCGGGGCACTGAAGCTTTCTTT
CAISGGQGARGTEAFF
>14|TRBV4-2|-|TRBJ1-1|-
TGTGCCAGCAGCCAAGGACTCCTGAACACTGAAGCTTTCTTT
CASSQGLLNTEAFF
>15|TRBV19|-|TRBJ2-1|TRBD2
TGTGCCAGTAGTCGGACTAGCGGCTCCTACAATGAGCAGTTCTTC
CASSRTSGSYNEQFF
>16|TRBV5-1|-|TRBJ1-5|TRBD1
TGCGCCAGCAGCTTGGATCCAGGGGGAATGGAGGGGCCCCAGCATTTT
CASSLDPGGMEGPQHF
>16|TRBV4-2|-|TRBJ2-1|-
TGTGCCAGCAGCCAAGCGACGGGGCTGAGCTACAATGAGCAGTTCTTC
CASSQATGLSYNEQFF
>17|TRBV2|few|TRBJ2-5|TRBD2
TGTGCCAGCAGTGAAGACCTAAGCGGGGTGTCCCAAGAGACCCAGTACTTC
CASSEDLSGVSQETQYF
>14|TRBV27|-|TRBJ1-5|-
TGTGCCAGCAGTTTTCGGGGGAGCAATCAGCCCCAGCATTTT
CASSFRGSNQPQHF
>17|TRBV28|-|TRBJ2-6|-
TGTGCCAGCAGGCCCCGACGTCAGTCCTCTGGGGCCAACGTCCTGACTTTC
CASRPRRQSSGANVLTF
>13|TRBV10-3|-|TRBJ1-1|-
TGTGCCATCAGTGAGCCGGGGAGCACTGAAGCTTTCTTT
CAISEPGSTEAFF